Sequencing of this T cell receptor (beta chain) was carried out in a study of blood T cells in healthy people across ages. The authors ran a second PCR of about 6 to 11 cycles using a sample-barcoded 5' primer and a J-beta primer mix. The template-switch adaptor, which had 12 random nucleotides, put a tag on each cDNA molecule. From the 5' RACE reads, TCRdb called clonotypes with MiXCR, one entry per CDR3 protein. The data show about 290,000 distinct CDR3 sequences, with 27% seen just once and roughly 30% held by the top ten. This CDR3 comprises 15 residues. With V trimmed by 3 bases and J by 3 bases, 5 bases remained unmatched. The germline CDR1 and CDR2 sequences are SGHRS and YFSETQ. This clonotype was detected many times. The antigen remains unidentified. Findings and caveats of the study: A greater number of naive CD4+ cells and higher diversity distinguished long-lived donors from aged donors. The unsorted PBMCs prevented any conclusive comparison of naive versus antigen-experienced cells.

The J gene is TRBJ2-1, the V gene TRBV5-1; 8 bases agree with TRBD2. The sequencing sample was made of blood. This TCR came from a woman in her seventies in good health. The CDR3 reads CASSYALADYNEQFF. The CDR3, as DNA: TGCGCCAGCAGCTATGCACTAGCGGACTACAATGAGCAGTTCTTC.